Each of the 4 T cell receptor beta chains below was sequenced from the same sample in a study of blood T cell repertoires in COVID-19. TCRdb keeps only in-frame clones here, not all; method: immunoSEQ multiplex PCR. The repertoire has approximately 200,000 clones, approximately 79% of them found once; the top ten carry roughly 4.9%. The sample comprised peripheral blood. These receptors were collected from a human donor in a cohort sampled during active COVID-19.

This chain uses TRBV4-3 with TRBJ2-5; D uncertain. This CDR3 comprises 14 residues. The V end was cut by 0 bases, the J end by 5 bases, with 10 bases between. Germline lookup yields CDR1 LGHNA and CDR2 YSLEER. In DNA form, the CDR3 reads TGCGCCAGCAGCCAAGATACCAGTACGGAGACCCAGTACTTC. Its translation is CASSQDTSTETQYF.

The rearrangement uses TRBV4-3 and TRBJ1-6; the match to TRBD1 covers 7 bases. The J segment lost 5 bases and the V segment lost 4 bases, leaving 2 bases of the junction unmatched. CDR3 length: 14 amino acids. In germline, CDR1 is LGHNA, CDR2 YSLEER. As DNA, the CDR3 is TGCGCCAGCAGCCGCGGGACAGATAATTCACCCCTCCACTTT. This sequence encodes CASSRGTDNSPLHF.

The chain is built from TRBV6-5 and TRBJ2-7; 7 nucleotides line up with TRBD2. Germline V gene data show CDR1 as MNHEY and CDR2 as SVGAGI. The length of the CDR3 is 14 residues. The J segment lost 5 bases and the V segment lost 1 base, leaving 5 bases of the junction unmatched. The CDR3 DNA reads TGTGCCAGCAGTTACTTGGGGGGGAGCCACGAGCAGTACTTC. It is translated as CASSYLGGSHEQYF.

This clone has a handful of counts. The V call is TRBV28, the J call TRBJ1-4; a possible D gene is TRBD1 (5 bases). The CDR3 covers 17 residues. Between the trimmed V and J ends, which lost 5 bases and 1 base, there was a span of 17 bases. Per germline, CDR1 MDHEN and CDR2 SYDVKM. The CDR3 here is CASSRVGRGRTNEKLFF. In DNA, the CDR3 is TGTGCCAGCAGTAGAGTCGGGAGGGGAAGAACTAATGAAAAACTGTTTTTT. Based on the CDR3 plus reference TRBV28 and TRBJ1-4, the full variable domain is DVKVTQSSRYLVKRTGEKVFLECVQDMDHENMFWYRQDPGLGLRLIYFSYDVKMKEKGDIPEGYSVSREKKERFSLILESASTNQTSMYLCASSRVGRGRTNEKLFFGSGTQLSVL.